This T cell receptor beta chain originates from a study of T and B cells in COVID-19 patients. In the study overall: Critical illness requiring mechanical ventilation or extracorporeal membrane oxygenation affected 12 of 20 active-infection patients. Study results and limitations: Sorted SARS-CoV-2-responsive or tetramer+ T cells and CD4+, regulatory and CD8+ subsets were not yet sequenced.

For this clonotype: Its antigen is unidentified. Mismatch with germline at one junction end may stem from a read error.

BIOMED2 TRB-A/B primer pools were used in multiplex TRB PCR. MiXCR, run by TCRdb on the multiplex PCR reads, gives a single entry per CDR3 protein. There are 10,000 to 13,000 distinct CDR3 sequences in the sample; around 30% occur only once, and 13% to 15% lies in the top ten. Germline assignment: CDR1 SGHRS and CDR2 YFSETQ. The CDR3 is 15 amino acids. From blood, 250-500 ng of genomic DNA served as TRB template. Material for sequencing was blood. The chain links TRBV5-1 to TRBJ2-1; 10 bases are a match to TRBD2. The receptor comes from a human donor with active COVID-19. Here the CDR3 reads CASSLASGGADEQFF. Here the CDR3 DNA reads TGTGCCAGCAGCTTAGCCAGCGGGGGGGCCGATGAGCAGTTCTTC.